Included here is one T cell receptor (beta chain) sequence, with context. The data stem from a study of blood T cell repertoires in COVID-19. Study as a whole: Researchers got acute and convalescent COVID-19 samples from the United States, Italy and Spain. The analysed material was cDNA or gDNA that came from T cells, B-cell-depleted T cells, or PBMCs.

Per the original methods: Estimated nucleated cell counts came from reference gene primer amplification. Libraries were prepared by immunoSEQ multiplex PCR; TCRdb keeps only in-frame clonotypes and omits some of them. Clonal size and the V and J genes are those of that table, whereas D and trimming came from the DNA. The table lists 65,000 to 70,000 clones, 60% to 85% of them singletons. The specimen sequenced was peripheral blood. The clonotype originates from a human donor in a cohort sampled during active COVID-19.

In nucleotides, the CDR3 is TGTGCCAGCAGCTTGGGCAGGGCTAGGATGGGCTACACCTTC. The encoded protein is CASSLGRARMGYTF. The J gene is TRBJ1-2, the V gene TRBV5-6; TRBD1 might be the D (5 bases). CDR1 and CDR2 (germline): SGHDT, YYEEEE. V was shortened by 0 bases and J by 8 bases, with 14 bases between the two germline ends. CDR3 length equals 14 residues. The variable domain in full, with the rest retrieved from reference TRBV5-6 and TRBJ1-2, is DAGVTQSPTHLIKTRGQQVTLRCSPKSGHDTVSWYQQALGQGPQFIFQYYEEEERQRGNFPDRFSGHQFPNYSSELNVNALLLGDSALYLCASSLGRARMGYTFGSGTRLTVV.